These T cell receptor beta chains were read from a single sample in a study of cytomegalovirus exposure and HLA in healthy donors. Produced via immunoSEQ multiplex PCR; TCRdb's table is partial and in-frame only. Of around 300,000 clones in the sample, around two thirds were seen once. Sequencing input: PBMCs. These receptors all stem from a female donor in good health and CMV-seronegative. Both conserved end residues are part of each CDR3. D genes are given only for firm matches. Size is omitted from some rows. Given values are once, few, many or a class for expanded clones.

d_gene: TRBD1; v_gene: TRBV18; j_gene: TRBJ2-3; abundance: .; CDR3aa: CASSPPGQGNTDTQYF; CDR3nt: TGTGCCAGCTCACCACCTGGACAGGGCAACACAGATACGCAGTATTTT
d_gene: .; v_gene: TRBV5-1; j_gene: TRBJ2-6; abundance: .; CDR3aa: CASRLAGPGANVLTF; CDR3nt: TGCGCCAGCAGGTTGGCCGGTCCTGGGGCCAACGTCCTGACTTTC
d_gene: TRBD1; v_gene: TRBV27; j_gene: TRBJ1-2; abundance: .; CDR3aa: CASLGQGARGYGYTF; CDR3nt: TGTGCCAGCCTTGGACAGGGGGCCCGTGGCTATGGCTACACCTTC
d_gene: TRBD1; v_gene: TRBV27; j_gene: TRBJ2-7; abundance: few; CDR3aa: CASSLRPPDRGTYEQYF; CDR3nt: TGTGCCAGCAGTTTACGCCCCCCCGACAGGGGTACCTACGAGCAGTACTTC
d_gene: .; v_gene: TRBV6-5; j_gene: TRBJ2-2; abundance: .; CDR3aa: CASSYDFTGELFF; CDR3nt: TGTGCCAGCAGTTATGACTTCACCGGGGAGCTGTTTTTT
d_gene: TRBD1; v_gene: TRBV2; j_gene: TRBJ1-2; abundance: .; CDR3aa: CASTVTGNYGYTF; CDR3nt: TGTGCCAGCACCGTGACAGGGAACTATGGCTACACCTTC
d_gene: .; v_gene: TRBV6-1; j_gene: TRBJ1-5; abundance: .; CDR3aa: CASSWSGNQPQHF; CDR3nt: TGTGCCAGCAGTTGGAGTGGCAATCAGCCCCAGCATTTT
d_gene: .; v_gene: TRBV6-1; j_gene: TRBJ1-1; abundance: .; CDR3aa: CATGYVKDTEAFF; CDR3nt: TGTGCCACAGGATACGTAAAGGACACTGAAGCTTTCTTT
d_gene: TRBD2; v_gene: TRBV23-1; j_gene: TRBJ2-7; abundance: .; CDR3aa: CASKLHNRTSGYEQYF; CDR3nt: TGCGCCAGCAAACTTCACAACCGGACTAGCGGCTACGAGCAGTACTTC
d_gene: TRBD2; v_gene: TRBV5-1; j_gene: TRBJ2-1; abundance: .; CDR3aa: CASSLGLAENEQFF; CDR3nt: TGCGCCAGCAGCCTGGGACTAGCGGAAAATGAGCAGTTCTTC
d_gene: TRBD1; v_gene: TRBV7-2; j_gene: TRBJ2-1; abundance: .; CDR3aa: CASSFPGGNEQFF; CDR3nt: TGTGCCAGCAGCTTCCCAGGGGGCAATGAGCAGTTCTTC
d_gene: TRBD2; v_gene: TRBV4-1; j_gene: TRBJ2-5; abundance: .; CDR3aa: CASSQASREGRETQYF; CDR3nt: TGCGCCAGCAGCCAAGCCTCGCGGGAGGGAAGAGAAACCCAGTACTTC
d_gene: .; v_gene: TRBV11-3; j_gene: TRBJ2-7; abundance: .; CDR3aa: CASSLLAPGGSEQYF; CDR3nt: TGTGCCAGCAGCTTACTAGCGCCTGGGGGGAGCGAGCAGTACTTC
d_gene: TRBD2; v_gene: TRBV27; j_gene: TRBJ2-1; abundance: .; CDR3aa: CASGRLALYNEQFF; CDR3nt: TGTGCCAGCGGCAGACTAGCGCTTTACAATGAGCAGTTCTTC
d_gene: TRBD1; v_gene: TRBV4-1; j_gene: TRBJ1-4; abundance: .; CDR3aa: CASSQRGRDEKLFF; CDR3nt: TGCGCCAGCAGCCAAAGGGGGCGCGATGAAAAACTGTTTTTT
d_gene: TRBD2; v_gene: TRBV6-1; j_gene: TRBJ2-7; abundance: .; CDR3aa: CATEGLADYEQYF; CDR3nt: TGTGCCACCGAAGGACTAGCGGACTACGAGCAGTACTTC
d_gene: TRBD2; v_gene: TRBV27; j_gene: TRBJ2-3; abundance: .; CDR3aa: CASRPEGLAGDRDTQYF; CDR3nt: TGTGCCAGCAGACCCGAGGGACTAGCGGGAGATCGAGATACGCAGTATTTT
d_gene: TRBD1; v_gene: TRBV25-1; j_gene: TRBJ1-2; abundance: .; CDR3aa: CASSNPGTGGSGYTF; CDR3nt: TGTGCCAGCAGTAACCCAGGGACAGGGGGCTCTGGCTACACCTTC
d_gene: .; v_gene: TRBV5-1; j_gene: TRBJ1-3; abundance: .; CDR3aa: CASSFDPRSTIYF; CDR3nt: TGCGCCAGCAGCTTCGACCCTAGGTCGACCATATATTTT
d_gene: TRBD1; v_gene: TRBV6-5; j_gene: TRBJ1-4; abundance: .; CDR3aa: CASSYSIDRVGEKLFF; CDR3nt: TGTGCCAGCAGTTACTCTATCGACAGGGTCGGCGAAAAACTGTTTTTT
d_gene: .; v_gene: TRBV6-6; j_gene: TRBJ1-1; abundance: .; CDR3aa: CASRWGGGLNTEAFF; CDR3nt: TGTGCCAGCAGGTGGGGTGGGGGCCTGAACACTGAAGCTTTCTTT
d_gene: .; v_gene: TRBV5-4; j_gene: TRBJ1-1; abundance: .; CDR3aa: CASSRGYTEAFF; CDR3nt: TGTGCCAGCAGCAGGGGTTACACTGAAGCTTTCTTT
d_gene: .; v_gene: TRBV6-1; j_gene: TRBJ1-3; abundance: .; CDR3aa: CASRDTQVTGNTIYF; CDR3nt: TGTGCCAGCAGGGATACCCAGGTGACCGGAAACACCATATATTTT
d_gene: .; v_gene: TRBV15; j_gene: TRBJ2-5; abundance: .; CDR3aa: CATSMPGEQETQYF; CDR3nt: TGTGCCACCAGCATGCCAGGGGAACAAGAGACCCAGTACTTC
d_gene: .; v_gene: TRBV5-4; j_gene: TRBJ2-3; abundance: .; CDR3aa: CASSPTQGRTDTQYF; CDR3nt: TGTGCCAGCAGCCCGACCCAGGGCCGCACAGATACGCAGTATTTT
d_gene: .; v_gene: TRBV11-2; j_gene: TRBJ1-3; abundance: .; CDR3aa: CASSSRGGNTIYF; CDR3nt: TGTGCCAGCAGCTCCCGGGGAGGAAACACCATATATTTT
d_gene: TRBD2; v_gene: TRBV5-4; j_gene: TRBJ2-2; abundance: .; CDR3aa: CASKLGLAGGSHTGELFF; CDR3nt: TGTGCCAGCAAACTGGGACTAGCGGGAGGTTCCCACACCGGGGAGCTGTTTTTT
d_gene: TRBD2; v_gene: TRBV15; j_gene: TRBJ2-1; abundance: once; CDR3aa: CATSRGGSTSYSEQFF; CDR3nt: TGTGCCACCAGCAGAGGGGGCTCGACTAGCTATAGTGAGCAGTTCTTC
d_gene: .; v_gene: TRBV28; j_gene: TRBJ2-1; abundance: once; CDR3aa: CASSSNGYASVDLYNEQFF; CDR3nt: TGTGCCAGCAGTTCGAATGGGTATGCTAGCGTCGATCTCTACAATGAGCAGTTCTTC
d_gene: .; v_gene: TRBV5-6; j_gene: TRBJ2-1; abundance: .; CDR3aa: CASSLAHYRDNEQFF; CDR3nt: TGTGCCAGCAGCTTGGCCCACTACCGAGACAATGAGCAGTTCTTC
d_gene: .; v_gene: TRBV5-4; j_gene: TRBJ2-2; abundance: .; CDR3aa: CASSLQGHMVTGELFF; CDR3nt: TGTGCCAGCAGCCTACAGGGACACATGGTTACCGGGGAGCTGTTTTTT
d_gene: TRBD2; v_gene: TRBV11-3; j_gene: TRBJ2-7; abundance: .; CDR3aa: CASSPGGAEQYF; CDR3nt: TGTGCCAGCAGCCCGGGGGGGGCGGAGCAGTACTTC
d_gene: .; v_gene: TRBV4-1; j_gene: TRBJ2-7; abundance: .; CDR3aa: CASSLTGTSSYEQYF; CDR3nt: TGCGCCAGCAGCTTAACCGGGACTTCCTCCTACGAGCAGTACTTC
d_gene: .; v_gene: TRBV5-1; j_gene: TRBJ2-2; abundance: .; CDR3aa: CASSPPSNTGELFF; CDR3nt: TGCGCCAGCAGCCCCCCGAGCAACACCGGGGAGCTGTTTTTT
d_gene: .; v_gene: TRBV30; j_gene: TRBJ1-2; abundance: .; CDR3aa: CAWTAGRHNYGYTF; CDR3nt: TGTGCCTGGACGGCGGGCAGGCATAACTATGGCTACACCTTC